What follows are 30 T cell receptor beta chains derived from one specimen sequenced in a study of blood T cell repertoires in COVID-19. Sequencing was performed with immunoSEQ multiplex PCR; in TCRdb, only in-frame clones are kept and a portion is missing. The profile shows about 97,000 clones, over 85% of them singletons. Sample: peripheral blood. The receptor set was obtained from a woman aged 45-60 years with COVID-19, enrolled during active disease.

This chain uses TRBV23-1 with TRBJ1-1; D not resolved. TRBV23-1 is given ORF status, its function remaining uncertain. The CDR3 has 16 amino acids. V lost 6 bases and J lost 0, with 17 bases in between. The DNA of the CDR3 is TGCGCCAGCAGCCCTCAGAATCCCCGTTTGAACACTGAAGCTTTCTTT. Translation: CASSPQNPRLNTEAFF.

CDR3 sequence reads: CASSPLGGIDGYTF. The CDR3 DNA reads TGTGCCAGCTCACCCCTGGGGGGGATTGATGGCTACACCTTC. This chain joins TRBV18 and TRBJ1-2; TRBD1 is a possible D gene (5 bases). This CDR3 is 14 amino acids long. Germline V gives CDR1 KGHSH, CDR2 LQKENI. With 3 bases removed from V and 6 bases from J, the gap between germline ends came to 14 bases.

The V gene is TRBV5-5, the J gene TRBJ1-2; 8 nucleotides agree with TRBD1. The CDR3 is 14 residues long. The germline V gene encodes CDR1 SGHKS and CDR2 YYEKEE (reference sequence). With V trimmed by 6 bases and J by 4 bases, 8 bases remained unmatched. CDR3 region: CASTLTGDFYGYTF. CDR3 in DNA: TGTGCCAGCACTTTGACAGGGGACTTCTATGGCTACACCTTC. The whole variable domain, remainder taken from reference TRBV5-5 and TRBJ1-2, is DAGVTQSPTHLIKTRGQQVTLRCSPISGHKSVSWYQQVLGQGPQFIFQYYEKEERGRGNFPDRFSARQFPNYSSELNVNALLLGDSALYLCASTLTGDFYGYTFGSGTRLTVV.

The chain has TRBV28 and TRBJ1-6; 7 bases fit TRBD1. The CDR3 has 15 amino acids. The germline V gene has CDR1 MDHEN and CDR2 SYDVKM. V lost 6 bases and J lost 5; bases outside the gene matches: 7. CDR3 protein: CASRLDRVNNSPLHF. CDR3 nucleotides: TGTGCCAGCAGACTAGACAGGGTCAATAATTCACCCCTCCACTTT.

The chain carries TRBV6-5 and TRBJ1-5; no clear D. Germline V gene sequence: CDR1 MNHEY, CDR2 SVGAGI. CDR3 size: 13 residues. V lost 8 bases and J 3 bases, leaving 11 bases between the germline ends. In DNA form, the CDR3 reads TGTGCCAGCTGCCCGAACTTCAATCAGCCCCAGCATTTT. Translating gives CASCPNFNQPQHF.

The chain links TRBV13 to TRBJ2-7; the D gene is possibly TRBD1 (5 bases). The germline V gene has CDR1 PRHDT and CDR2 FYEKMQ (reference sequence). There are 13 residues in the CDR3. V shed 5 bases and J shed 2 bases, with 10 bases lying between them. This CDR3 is CASSPQGTYEQYV. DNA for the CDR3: TGTGCCAGCAGCCCTCAGGGAACCTACGAGCAGTACGTC.

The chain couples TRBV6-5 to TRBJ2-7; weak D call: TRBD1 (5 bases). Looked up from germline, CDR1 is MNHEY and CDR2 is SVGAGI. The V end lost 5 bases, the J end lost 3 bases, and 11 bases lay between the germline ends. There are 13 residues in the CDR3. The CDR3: CASSRQNFYEQYV. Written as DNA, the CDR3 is TGTGCCAGCAGTCGACAGAATTTCTACGAGCAGTACGTC.

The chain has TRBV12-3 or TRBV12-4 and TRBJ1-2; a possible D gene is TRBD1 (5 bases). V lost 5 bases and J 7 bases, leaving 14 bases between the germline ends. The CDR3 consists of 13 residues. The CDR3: CASSMGGNRGYTF. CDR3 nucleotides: TGTGCCAGCAGTATGGGGGGAAACCGTGGCTACACCTTC.

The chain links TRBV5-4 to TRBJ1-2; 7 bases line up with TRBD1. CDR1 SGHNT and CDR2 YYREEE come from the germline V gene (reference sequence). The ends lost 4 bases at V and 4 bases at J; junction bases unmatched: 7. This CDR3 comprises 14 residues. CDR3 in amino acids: CASSPSGQPYGYTF. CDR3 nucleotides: TGTGCCAGCAGCCCCTCGGGACAGCCCTATGGCTACACCTTC.

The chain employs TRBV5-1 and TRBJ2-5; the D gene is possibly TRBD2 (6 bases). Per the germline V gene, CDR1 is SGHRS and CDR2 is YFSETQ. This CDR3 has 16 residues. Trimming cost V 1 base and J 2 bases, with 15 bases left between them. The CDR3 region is CASSLNGGRIQETQYF. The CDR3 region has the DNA TGCGCCAGCAGCTTGAATGGAGGGCGGATACAAGAGACCCAGTACTTC.

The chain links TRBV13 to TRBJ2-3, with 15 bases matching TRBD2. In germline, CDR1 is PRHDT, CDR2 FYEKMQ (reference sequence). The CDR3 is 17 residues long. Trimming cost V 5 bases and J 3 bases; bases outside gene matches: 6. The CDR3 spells CASSPGTSGGYTDTQYF. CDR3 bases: TGTGCCAGCAGCCCTGGGACTAGCGGGGGGTATACAGATACGCAGTATTTT.

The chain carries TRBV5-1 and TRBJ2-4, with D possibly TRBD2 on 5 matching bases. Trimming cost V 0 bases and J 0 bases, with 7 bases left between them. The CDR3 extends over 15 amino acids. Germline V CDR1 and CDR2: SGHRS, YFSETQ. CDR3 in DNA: TGCGCCAGCAGCTTGGGCGGGTTAGCCAAAAACATTCAGTACTTC. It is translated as CASSLGGLAKNIQYF.

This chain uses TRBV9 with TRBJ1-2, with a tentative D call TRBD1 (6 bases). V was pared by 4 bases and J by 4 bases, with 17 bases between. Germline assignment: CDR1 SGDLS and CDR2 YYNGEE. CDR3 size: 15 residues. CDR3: CASSPRTDSLYGYTF. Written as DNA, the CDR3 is TGTGCCAGCAGCCCCCGGACAGACTCACTCTATGGCTACACCTTC.

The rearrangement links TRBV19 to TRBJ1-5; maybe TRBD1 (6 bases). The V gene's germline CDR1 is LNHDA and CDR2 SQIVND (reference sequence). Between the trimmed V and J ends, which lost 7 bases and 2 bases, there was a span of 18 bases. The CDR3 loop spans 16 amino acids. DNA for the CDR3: TGTGCCAGTACTAGTGGGAGGGCAGGGGGCAATCAGCCCCAGCATTTT. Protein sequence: CASTSGRAGGNQPQHF.

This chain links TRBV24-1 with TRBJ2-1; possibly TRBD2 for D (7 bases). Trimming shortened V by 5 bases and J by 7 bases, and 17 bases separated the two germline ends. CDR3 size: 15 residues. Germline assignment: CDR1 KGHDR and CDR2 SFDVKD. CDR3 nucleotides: TGTGCCACCAGTGCCCCCACGGGGGGCGGAAATGAGCAGTTCTTC. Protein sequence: CATSAPTGGGNEQFF.

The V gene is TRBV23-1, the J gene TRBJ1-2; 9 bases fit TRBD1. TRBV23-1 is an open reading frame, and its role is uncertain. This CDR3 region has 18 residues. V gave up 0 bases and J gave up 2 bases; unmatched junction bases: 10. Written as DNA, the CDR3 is TGCGCCAGCAGTCAATCGCCCGACAGGGGGGGGCCGAACTATGGCTACACCTTC. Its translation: CASSQSPDRGGPNYGYTF.

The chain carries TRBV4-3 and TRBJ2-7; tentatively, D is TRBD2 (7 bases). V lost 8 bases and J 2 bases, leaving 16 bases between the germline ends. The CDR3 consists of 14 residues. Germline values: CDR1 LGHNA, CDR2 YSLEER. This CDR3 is CASFERDKAYEQYF. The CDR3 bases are TGCGCCAGCTTCGAGCGGGACAAAGCCTACGAGCAGTACTTC.

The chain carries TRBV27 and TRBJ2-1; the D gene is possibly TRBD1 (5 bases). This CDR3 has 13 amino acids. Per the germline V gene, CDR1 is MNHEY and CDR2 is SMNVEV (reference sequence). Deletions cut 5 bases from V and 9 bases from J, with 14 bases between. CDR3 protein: CASSPGPRGEQFF. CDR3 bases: TGTGCCAGCAGTCCCGGACCTAGGGGTGAGCAGTTCTTC.

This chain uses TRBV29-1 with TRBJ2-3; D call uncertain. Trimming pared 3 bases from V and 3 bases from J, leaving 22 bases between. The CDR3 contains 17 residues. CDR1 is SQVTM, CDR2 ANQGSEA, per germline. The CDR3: CSVDGPSGFVNTDTQYF. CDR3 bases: TGCAGCGTTGACGGTCCGTCCGGGTTTGTCAATACAGATACGCAGTATTTT.

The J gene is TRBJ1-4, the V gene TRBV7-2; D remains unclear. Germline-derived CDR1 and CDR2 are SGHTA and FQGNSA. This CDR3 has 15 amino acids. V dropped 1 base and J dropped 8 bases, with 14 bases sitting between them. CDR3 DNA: TGTGCCAGCAGCTTAGGACGAGGGCTGGGAGAAAAACTGTTTTTT. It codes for CASSLGRGLGEKLFF.

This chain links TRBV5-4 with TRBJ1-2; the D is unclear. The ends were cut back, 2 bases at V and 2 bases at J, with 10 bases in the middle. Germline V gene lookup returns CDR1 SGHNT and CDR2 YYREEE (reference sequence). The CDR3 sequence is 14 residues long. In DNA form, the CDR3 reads TGTGCCAGCAGCTTTTACCAGAACAACTATGGCTACACCTTC. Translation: CASSFYQNNYGYTF.

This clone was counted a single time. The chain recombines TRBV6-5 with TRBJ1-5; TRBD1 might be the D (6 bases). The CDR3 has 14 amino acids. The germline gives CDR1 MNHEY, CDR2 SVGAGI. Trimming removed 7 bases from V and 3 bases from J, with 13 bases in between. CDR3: CASNKGGFNQPQHF. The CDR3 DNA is TGTGCCAGCAATAAGGGGGGGTTCAATCAGCCCCAGCATTTT.

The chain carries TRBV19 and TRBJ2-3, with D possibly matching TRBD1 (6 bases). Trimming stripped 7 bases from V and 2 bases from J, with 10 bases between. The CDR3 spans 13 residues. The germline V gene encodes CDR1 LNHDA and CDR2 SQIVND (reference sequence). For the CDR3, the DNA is TGTGCCAGTACCACGGGACACACAGATACGCAGTATTTT. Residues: CASTTGHTDTQYF.

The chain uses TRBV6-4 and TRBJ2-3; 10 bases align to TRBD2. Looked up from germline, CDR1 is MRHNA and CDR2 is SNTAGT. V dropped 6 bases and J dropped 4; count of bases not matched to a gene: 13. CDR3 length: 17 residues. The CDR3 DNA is TGTGCCAGCAGCCCGCAGGGAAGCGGGGGGGCCCCAGATACGCAGTATTTT. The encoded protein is CASSPQGSGGAPDTQYF.

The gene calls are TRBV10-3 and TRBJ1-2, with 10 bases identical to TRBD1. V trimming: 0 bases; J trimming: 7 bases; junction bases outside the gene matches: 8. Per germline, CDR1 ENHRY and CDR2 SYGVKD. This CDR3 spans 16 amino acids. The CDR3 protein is CAISESARDRGSGYTF. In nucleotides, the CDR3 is TGTGCCATCAGTGAGTCTGCCCGGGACAGGGGATCTGGCTACACCTTC.

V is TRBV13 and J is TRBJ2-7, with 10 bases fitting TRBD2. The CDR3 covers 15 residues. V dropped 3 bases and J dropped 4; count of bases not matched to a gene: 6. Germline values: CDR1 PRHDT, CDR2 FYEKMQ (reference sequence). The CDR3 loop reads CASSFPSGGHYEQYF. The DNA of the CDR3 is TGTGCCAGCAGCTTCCCTAGCGGGGGTCATTACGAGCAGTACTTC. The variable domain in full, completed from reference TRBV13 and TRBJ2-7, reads AAGVIQSPRHLIKEKRETATLKCYPIPRHDTVYWYQQGPGQDPQFLISFYEKMQSDKGSIPDRFSAQQFSDYHSELNMSSLELGDSALYFCASSFPSGGHYEQYFGPGTRLTVT.

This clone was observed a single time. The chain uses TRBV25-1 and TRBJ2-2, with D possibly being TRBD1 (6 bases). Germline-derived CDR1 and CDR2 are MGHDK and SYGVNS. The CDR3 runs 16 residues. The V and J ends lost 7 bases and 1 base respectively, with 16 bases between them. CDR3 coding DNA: TGTGCCAGCAAAAAAAGCCCGGGACAGAACACCGGGGAGCTGTTTTTT. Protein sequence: CASKKSPGQNTGELFF.

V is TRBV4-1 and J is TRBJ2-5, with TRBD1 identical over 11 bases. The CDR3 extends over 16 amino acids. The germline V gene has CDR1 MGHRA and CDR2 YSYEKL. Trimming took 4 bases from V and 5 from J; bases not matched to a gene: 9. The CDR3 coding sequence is TGCGCCAGCAGCCCAATGGACAGGGGGCCGCGGGAGACCCAGTACTTC. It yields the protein CASSPMDRGPRETQYF.

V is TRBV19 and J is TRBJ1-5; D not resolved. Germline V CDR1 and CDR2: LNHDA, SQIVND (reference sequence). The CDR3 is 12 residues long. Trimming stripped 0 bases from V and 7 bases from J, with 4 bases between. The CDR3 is CASSIDRQPQHF. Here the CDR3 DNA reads TGTGCCAGTAGTATAGACAGGCAGCCCCAGCATTTT.

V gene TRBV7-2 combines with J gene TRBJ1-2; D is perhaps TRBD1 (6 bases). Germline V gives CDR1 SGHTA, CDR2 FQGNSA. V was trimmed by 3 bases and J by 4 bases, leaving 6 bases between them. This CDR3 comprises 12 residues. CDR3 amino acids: CASSLDSYGYTF. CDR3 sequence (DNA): TGTGCCAGCAGCTTGGACAGCTATGGCTACACCTTC.